A selection of T cell receptor beta chains follows, all from one sample in a study of cytomegalovirus exposure and HLA in healthy donors. Produced via immunoSEQ multiplex PCR; TCRdb's table is partial and in-frame only. The sample has roughly 160,000 clones, approximately 83% seen once. Material: PBMCs. Receptor source: a boy between 2 and 10 years old in good health and CMV-seronegative. Both conserved end residues are part of each CDR3. The D gene is left open where the match is weak. Expanded clones are given a class, and other clones once, few, many or no size at all.

D gene,J gene,V gene,clone size,CDR3 DNA,CDR3 protein
TRBD1,TRBJ1-5,TRBV5-6,.,TGTGCCAGCAGCTCAGGGGGCGCGGGCAATCAGCCCCAGCATTTT,CASSSGGAGNQPQHF
TRBD1,TRBJ2-2,TRBV5-6,.,TGTGCCAGCAGCATTGGGCCTCAGGGGGCCGGGGAGCTGTTTTTT,CASSIGPQGAGELFF
TRBD2,TRBJ2-5,TRBV30,.,TGTGCCTGGACCGGGGGGGCCGTAGAGACCCAGTACTTC,CAWTGGAVETQYF
TRBD1,TRBJ2-7,TRBV6-1,.,TGTGCCAGCAGTGAGGGGACAGGGGACTACGAGCAGTACTTC,CASSEGTGDYEQYF
TRBD1,TRBJ2-3,TRBV14,.,TGTGCCAGCAGCCAAGATCCTCCCATGACAGGGACAGCCAATACGCAGTATTTT,CASSQDPPMTGTANTQYF
.,TRBJ2-6,TRBV9,.,TGTGCCAGCAGCGTCTTTCCGTTCTCTGGGGCCAACGTCCTGACTTTC,CASSVFPFSGANVLTF
TRBD2,TRBJ2-2,TRBV7-8,.,TGTGCCAGCAGTCCCAATCTAGCGGGGGGGCCCGGGGAGCTGTTTTTT,CASSPNLAGGPGELFF
.,TRBJ2-3,TRBV30,.,TGTGCCTGGAGGGACAGACCATTCACAGATACGCAGTATTTT,CAWRDRPFTDTQYF
TRBD1,TRBJ1-1,TRBV18,.,TGTGCCAGCTCACCACAGGGGGCTTTGAACACTGAAGCTTTCTTT,CASSPQGALNTEAFF
TRBD1,TRBJ1-3,TRBV28,.,TGTGCCAGCAGTTTAGGGGACAGGGCTGGAAACACCATATATTTT,CASSLGDRAGNTIYF
.,TRBJ2-7,TRBV6-1,.,TGTGCCAGCAGTGACTGGGGGCGAAGCTACGAGCAGTACTTC,CASSDWGRSYEQYF
TRBD1,TRBJ1-1,TRBV7-2,few,TGTGCCAGCAGGGGACAGATGAACACTGAAGCTTTCTTT,CASRGQMNTEAFF
.,TRBJ2-3,TRBV27,.,TGTGCCAGCAGCCGATACACCACAGATACGCAGTATTTT,CASSRYTTDTQYF
TRBD1,TRBJ1-4,TRBV27,.,TGTGCCAGCAGTTTAGGTGACAGGGGGCATGAAAAACTGTTTTTT,CASSLGDRGHEKLFF
TRBD1,TRBJ2-5,TRBV7-6,.,TGTGCCAGCAGCATCCGGGACAGGGGGCGGGAGACCCAGTACTTC,CASSIRDRGRETQYF
.,TRBJ2-7,TRBV21-1,few,TGTGCCAGCAGCGCACCGGGACAGGGCCACGAGCAGTACTTC,CASSAPGQGHEQYF
.,TRBJ1-2,TRBV9,.,TGTGCCAGCACCATTACAGGAGACCACTATGGCTACACCTTC,CASTITGDHYGYTF
.,TRBJ1-2,TRBV13,few,TGTGCCAGCAGCTTGGGGGGTAACTATGGCTACACCTTC,CASSLGGNYGYTF
TRBD2,TRBJ2-3,TRBV11-2,.,TGTGCCAGCAGCTTGCGGGCGGGGGACACAGATACGCAGTATTTT,CASSLRAGDTDTQYF
.,TRBJ1-1,TRBV19,.,TGTGCCAGTAGTAAACAGGTCAACACTGAAGCTTTCTTT,CASSKQVNTEAFF
.,TRBJ2-5,TRBV6-5,.,TGTGCCAGCAGCCGGGGACTCCAAGAGACCCAGTACTTC,CASSRGLQETQYF
.,TRBJ1-2,TRBV18,.,TGTGCCAGCTCACCGCAACGAACAGGCAACTATGGCTACACCTTC,CASSPQRTGNYGYTF
TRBD2,TRBJ2-1,TRBV19,.,TGTGCCAGTAGTACCGTCACGGGGGGGACCTACAATGAGCAGTTCTTC,CASSTVTGGTYNEQFF
.,TRBJ1-5,TRBV6-1,.,TGTGCCAGCAGTGAAGATTGGGCCAACCCCCAGCATTTT,CASSEDWANPQHF
.,TRBJ2-1,TRBV5-4,.,TGTGCCAGCAGCTTGGTAGCAGGGTCAGGGAATGAGCAGTTCTTC,CASSLVAGSGNEQFF
.,TRBJ2-3,TRBV9,.,TGTGCCAGCAGCGTAGGCGGAACAGATACGCAGTATTTT,CASSVGGTDTQYF
TRBD1,TRBJ1-1,TRBV5-1,few,TGCGCCAGCAGGGGTACCTCAGGGGGAGCTTTCTTT,CASRGTSGGAFF
.,TRBJ1-1,TRBV7-2,.,TGTGCCAGCAGCCCGACAAGGACTGGGTTGCTGGCTTTCTTT,CASSPTRTGLLAFF
.,TRBJ1-2,TRBV10-3,.,TGTGCCATCAGTGCCGAGAGCCACTATGGCTACACCTTC,CAISAESHYGYTF
.,TRBJ1-1,TRBV2,few,TGTGCCAGCAGCCCCTGGGGGCAGCTGAACACTGAAGCTTTCTTT,CASSPWGQLNTEAFF
TRBD1,TRBJ2-7,TRBV6-1,once,TGTGCCAGCAATACCGGACAGGTTACCTACGAGCAGTACTTC,CASNTGQVTYEQYF
.,TRBJ1-1,TRBV6-5,once,TGTGCCAGTACATCAGGGGTGGCAGCTTTCTTT,CASTSGVAAFF
.,TRBJ1-5,TRBV30,.,TGTGCCTTACTAAGCCCAAATCAGCCCCAGCATTTT,CALLSPNQPQHF
.,TRBJ1-1,TRBV18,.,TGTGCCAGCTCACCGAGGCAGATGGAGGCTTTCTTT,CASSPRQMEAFF
.,TRBJ1-1,TRBV7-9,.,TGTGCCAGCAGCTTGGAGGAGACTGAAGCTTTCTTT,CASSLEETEAFF
.,TRBJ1-1,TRBV10-3,.,TGTGCCATCAGTGGCAGGGACTTGAACACTGAAGCTTTCTTT,CAISGRDLNTEAFF
.,TRBJ2-5,TRBV5-4,.,TGTGCCAGCAGCGCCGACAGGACCCAAGAGACCCAGTACTTC,CASSADRTQETQYF
TRBD1,TRBJ1-2,TRBV7-9,.,TGTGCCAGCAGCTCTTACAGGGGATTCACTAACTATGGCTACACCTTC,CASSSYRGFTNYGYTF
.,TRBJ2-3,TRBV30,.,TGTGCCTGGAGTAAGACTAATAGCCTAGTAAATACGCAGTATTTT,CAWSKTNSLVNTQYF
.,TRBJ1-2,TRBV30,.,TGTGCCTGGAAGGGAGGTAACGTTGCTAACTATGGCTACACCTTC,CAWKGGNVANYGYTF
.,TRBJ1-1,TRBV5-1,.,TGCGCCAGCAGCTCATCGGGACTTATGAACACTGAAGCTTTCTTT,CASSSSGLMNTEAFF
TRBD2,TRBJ2-7,TRBV4-2,.,TGTGCCAGCAGCCCCAGGACTAGCGGGAGCGAGCAGTACTTC,CASSPRTSGSEQYF
.,TRBJ2-7,TRBV18,.,TGTGCCAGCTTTGGGCAACAGGGCCACGAGCAGTACTTC,CASFGQQGHEQYF
.,TRBJ1-2,TRBV18,.,TGTGCCAGCTCACCCACAACAAGTACTAACTATGGCTACACCTTC,CASSPTTSTNYGYTF